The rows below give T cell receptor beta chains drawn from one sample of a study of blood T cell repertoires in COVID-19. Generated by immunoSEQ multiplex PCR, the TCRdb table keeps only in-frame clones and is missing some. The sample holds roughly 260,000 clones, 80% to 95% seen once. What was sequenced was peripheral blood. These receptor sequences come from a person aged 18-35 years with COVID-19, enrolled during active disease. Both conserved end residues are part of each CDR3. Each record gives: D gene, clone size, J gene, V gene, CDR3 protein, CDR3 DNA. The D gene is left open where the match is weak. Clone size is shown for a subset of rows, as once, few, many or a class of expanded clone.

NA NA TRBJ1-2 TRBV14 CASSQDGGARGYTF TGTGCCAGCAGCCAAGACGGGGGGGCGCGTGGCTACACCTTC
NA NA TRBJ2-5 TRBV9 CASSVRGETQYF TGTGCCAGCAGCGTAAGGGGGGAGACCCAGTACTTC
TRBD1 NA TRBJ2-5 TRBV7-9 CASSLVGTGNQETQYF TGTGCCAGCAGCTTAGTCGGGACAGGGAACCAAGAGACCCAGTACTTC
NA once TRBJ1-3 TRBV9 CASSALTGNTIYF TGTGCCAGCAGCGCCTTAACTGGAAACACCATATATTTT
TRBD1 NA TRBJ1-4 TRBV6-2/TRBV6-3 CASSRTGAVGKLFF TGTGCCAGCAGCCGGACAGGGGCGGTTGGAAAACTGTTTTTT
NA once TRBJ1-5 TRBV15 CATSKGLLQPQHF TGTGCCACCAGCAAGGGACTGTTACAGCCCCAGCATTTT
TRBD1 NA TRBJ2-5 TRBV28 CASSYSGTEETQYF TGTGCCAGCAGTTACTCCGGGACAGAAGAGACCCAGTACTTC
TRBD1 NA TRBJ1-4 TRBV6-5 CASSYDRGGEKLFF TGTGCCAGCAGCTATGACAGGGGGGGCGAAAAACTGTTTTTT
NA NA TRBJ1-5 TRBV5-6 CASNSRGGTQPQHF TGTGCCAGCAACTCAAGGGGGGGAACTCAGCCCCAGCATTTT
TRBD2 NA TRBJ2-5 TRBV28 CASRIAGGPETQYF TGTGCCAGCAGGATAGCGGGAGGCCCTGAGACCCAGTACTTC
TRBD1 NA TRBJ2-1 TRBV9 CASSVGTGSYNEQFF TGTGCCAGCAGCGTGGGGACAGGATCGTACAATGAGCAGTTCTTC
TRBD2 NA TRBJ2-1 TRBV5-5 CASSLRGGLAGPRDEQFF TGTGCCAGCAGCTTGAGGGGAGGACTAGCGGGACCAAGGGATGAGCAGTTCTTC
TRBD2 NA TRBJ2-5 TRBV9 CASSLGLAEETQYF TGTGCCAGCAGCCTCGGACTAGCGGAAGAGACCCAGTACTTC
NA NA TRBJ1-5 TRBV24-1 CATSQTGALGQPQHF TGTGCCACGAGCCAAACAGGCGCCCTTGGTCAGCCCCAGCATTTT
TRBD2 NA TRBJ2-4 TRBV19 CASSGEAGGFNIQYF TGTGCCAGTTCTGGAGAGGCGGGAGGCTTTAACATTCAGTACTTC
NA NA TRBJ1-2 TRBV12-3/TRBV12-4 CASSSEVNYGYTF TGTGCCAGCAGTTCAGAGGTCAACTATGGCTACACCTTC
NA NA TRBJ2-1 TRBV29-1 CSVPEGGAHEQFF TGCAGCGTCCCCGAGGGGGGGGCCCATGAGCAGTTCTTC
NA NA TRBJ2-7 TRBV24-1 CATSDLRQGLGKQYF TGTGCCACCAGTGATTTGAGGCAGGGACTGGGAAAGCAGTACTTC
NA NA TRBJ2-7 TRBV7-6 CASSPGAAAYEQYF TGTGCCAGCAGCCCCGGCGCGGCAGCCTACGAGCAGTACTTC
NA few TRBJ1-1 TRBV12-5 CARDRNTEAFF TGTGCTAGGGACAGGAACACTGAAGCTTTCTTT
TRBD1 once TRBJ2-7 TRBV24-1 CATSDPHGQGAIEQYF TGTGCCACCAGTGATCCGCACGGACAGGGGGCCATCGAGCAGTACTTC
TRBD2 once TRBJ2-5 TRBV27 CASSLSRSSGRQETQYF TGTGCCAGCAGTTTATCGAGGAGTTCCGGGAGGCAAGAGACCCAGTACTTC
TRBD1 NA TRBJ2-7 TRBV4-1 CASSHGRTGKYEQYF TGCGCCAGCAGCCACGGAAGGACAGGGAAATACGAGCAGTACTTC
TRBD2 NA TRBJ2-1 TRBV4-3 CASSQGSGWNNEQFF TGCGCCAGCAGCCAAGGTAGCGGGTGGAACAATGAGCAGTTCTTC
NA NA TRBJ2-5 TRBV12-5 CASGLYGGYQETQYF TGTGCTAGTGGTTTGTATGGGGGGTACCAAGAGACCCAGTACTTC
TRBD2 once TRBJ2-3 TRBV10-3 CAISESAGSGVSTDTQYF TGTGCCATCAGTGAGTCGGCGGGCAGCGGGGTTAGCACAGATACGCAGTATTTT
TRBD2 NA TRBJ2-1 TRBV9 CASSDGTSGNRDNEQFF TGTGCCAGCAGCGACGGGACTAGCGGGAATAGGGACAATGAGCAGTTCTTC
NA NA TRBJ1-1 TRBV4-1 CASSRGWDTEAFF TGCGCCAGCAGCCGCGGGTGGGACACTGAAGCTTTCTTT
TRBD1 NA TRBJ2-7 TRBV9 CASSPAQGARYEQYF TGTGCCAGCAGCCCGGCCCAGGGGGCGCGCTACGAGCAGTACTTC
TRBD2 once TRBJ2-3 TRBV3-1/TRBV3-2 CASSPKGAGVTDTQYF TGTGCCAGCAGCCCCAAAGGGGCGGGAGTAACAGATACGCAGTATTTT
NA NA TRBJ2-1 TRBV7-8 CASSLNPDYNEQFF TGTGCCAGCAGCTTAAACCCAGACTACAATGAGCAGTTCTTC
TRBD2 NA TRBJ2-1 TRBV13 CASSARSSGKDNEQFF TGTGCCAGCAGCGCTCGCTCGAGCGGGAAAGACAATGAGCAGTTCTTC
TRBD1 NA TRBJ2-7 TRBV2 CASSVQGVEQYF TGTGCCAGCAGTGTACAGGGGGTCGAGCAGTACTTC
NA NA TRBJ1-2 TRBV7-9 CASSLAGDSTYGYTF TGTGCCAGCAGCTTAGCCGGGGACTCCACCTATGGCTACACCTTC
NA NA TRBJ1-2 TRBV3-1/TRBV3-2 CASSQGGAGAVGYTF TGTGCCAGCAGCCAAGGAGGGGCAGGGGCAGTCGGCTACACCTTC
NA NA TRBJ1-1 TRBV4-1 CASSRGLEAFF TGCGCCAGCAGCCGGGGGCTTGAAGCTTTCTTT
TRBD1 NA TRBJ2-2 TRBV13 CASSSRDRGYTNTGELFF TGTGCCAGCAGCTCCCGGGACAGGGGTTATACGAACACCGGGGAGCTGTTTTTT
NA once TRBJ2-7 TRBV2 CASSETGDAGGYEQYF TGTGCCAGCAGTGAAACGGGTGACGCCGGAGGGTACGAGCAGTACTTC
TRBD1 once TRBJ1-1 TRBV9 CASSVDRGSAEAFF TGTGCCAGCAGCGTAGACAGGGGTTCGGCTGAAGCTTTCTTT
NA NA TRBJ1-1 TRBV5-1 CASSMDSNTEAFF TGCGCCAGCAGCATGGACAGTAACACTGAAGCTTTCTTT
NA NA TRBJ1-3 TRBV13 CASSGGGYSGNTIYF TGTGCCAGCAGCGGGGGGGGATACTCTGGAAACACCATATATTTT
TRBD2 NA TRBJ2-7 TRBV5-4 CASSLTSGSDEQYF TGTGCCAGCAGCTTGACTAGCGGGAGCGACGAGCAGTACTTC